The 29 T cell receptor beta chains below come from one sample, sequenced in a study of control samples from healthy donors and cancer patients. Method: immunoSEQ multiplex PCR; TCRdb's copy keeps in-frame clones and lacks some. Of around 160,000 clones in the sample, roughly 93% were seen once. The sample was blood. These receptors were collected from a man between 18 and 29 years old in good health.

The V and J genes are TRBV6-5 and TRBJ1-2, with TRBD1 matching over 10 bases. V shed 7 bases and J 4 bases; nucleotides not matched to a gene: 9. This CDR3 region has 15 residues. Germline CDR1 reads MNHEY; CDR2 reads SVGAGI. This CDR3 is CASKQGQGDLYGYTF. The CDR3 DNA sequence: TGTGCCAGCAAACAAGGACAGGGGGATCTCTATGGCTACACCTTC.

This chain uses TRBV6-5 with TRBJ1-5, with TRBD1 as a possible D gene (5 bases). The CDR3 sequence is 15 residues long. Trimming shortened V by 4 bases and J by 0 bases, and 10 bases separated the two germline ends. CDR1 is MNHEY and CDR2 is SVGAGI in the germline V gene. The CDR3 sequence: CASSWGRTSNQPQHF. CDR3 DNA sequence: TGTGCCAGCAGTTGGGGCAGGACTAGCAATCAGCCCCAGCATTTT.

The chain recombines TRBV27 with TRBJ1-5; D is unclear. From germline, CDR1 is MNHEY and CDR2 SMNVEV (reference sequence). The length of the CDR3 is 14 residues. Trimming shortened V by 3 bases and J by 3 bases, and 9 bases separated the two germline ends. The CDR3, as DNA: TGTGCCAGCAGTTTTTCGAGGACCAATCAGCCCCAGCATTTT. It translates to CASSFSRTNQPQHF.

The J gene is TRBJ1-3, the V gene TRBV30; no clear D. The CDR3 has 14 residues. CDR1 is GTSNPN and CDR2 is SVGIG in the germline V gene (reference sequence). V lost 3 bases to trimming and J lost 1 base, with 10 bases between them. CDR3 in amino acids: CAWRWSESGNTIYF. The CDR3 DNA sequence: TGTGCCTGGAGGTGGTCAGAATCTGGAAACACCATATATTTT.

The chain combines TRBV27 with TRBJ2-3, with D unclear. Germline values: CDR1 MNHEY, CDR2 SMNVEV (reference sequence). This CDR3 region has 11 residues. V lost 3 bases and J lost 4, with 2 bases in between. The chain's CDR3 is CASSFSDTQYF. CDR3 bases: TGTGCCAGCAGTTTCTCAGATACGCAGTATTTT.

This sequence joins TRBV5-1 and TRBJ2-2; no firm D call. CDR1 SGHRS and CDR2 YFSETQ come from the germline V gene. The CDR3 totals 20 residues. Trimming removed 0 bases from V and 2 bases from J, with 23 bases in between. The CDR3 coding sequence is TGCGCCAGCAGCTTGGTCGCCGGGCCACAACTCTCCCCAAACACCGGGGAGCTGTTTTTT. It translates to CASSLVAGPQLSPNTGELFF.

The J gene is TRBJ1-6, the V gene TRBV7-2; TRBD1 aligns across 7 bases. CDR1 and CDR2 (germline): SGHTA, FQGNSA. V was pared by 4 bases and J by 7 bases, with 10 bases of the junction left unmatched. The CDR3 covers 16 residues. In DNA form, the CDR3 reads TGTGCCAGCAGCTCACGCGACAGGGACTTAAATTCACCCCTCCACTTT. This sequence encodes CASSSRDRDLNSPLHF.

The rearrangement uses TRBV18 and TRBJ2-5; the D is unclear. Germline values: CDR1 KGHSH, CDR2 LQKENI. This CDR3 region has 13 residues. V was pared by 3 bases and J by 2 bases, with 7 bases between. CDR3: CASSPRRQETQYF. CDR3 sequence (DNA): TGTGCCAGCTCACCGCGCAGGCAAGAGACCCAGTACTTC. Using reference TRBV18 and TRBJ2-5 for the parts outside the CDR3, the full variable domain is NAGVMQNPRHLVRRRGQEARLRCSPMKGHSHVYWYRQLPEEGLKFMVYLQKENIIDESGMPKERFSAEFPKEGPSILRIQQVVRGDSAAYFCASSPRRQETQYFGPGTRLLVL.

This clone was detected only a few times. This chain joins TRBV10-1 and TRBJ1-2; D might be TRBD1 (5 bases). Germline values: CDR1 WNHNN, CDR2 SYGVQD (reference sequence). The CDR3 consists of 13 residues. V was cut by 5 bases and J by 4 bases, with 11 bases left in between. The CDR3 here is CASSYRLPYGYTF. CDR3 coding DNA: TGCGCCAGCAGTTACAGGTTACCCTATGGCTACACCTTC.

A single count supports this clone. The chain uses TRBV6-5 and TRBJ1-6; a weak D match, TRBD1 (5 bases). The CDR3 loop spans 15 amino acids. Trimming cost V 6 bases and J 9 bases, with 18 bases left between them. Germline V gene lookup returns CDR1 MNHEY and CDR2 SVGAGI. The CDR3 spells CASRSWVRGGSPLHF. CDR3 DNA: TGTGCCAGCAGATCCTGGGTGAGGGGCGGTTCACCCCTCCACTTT.

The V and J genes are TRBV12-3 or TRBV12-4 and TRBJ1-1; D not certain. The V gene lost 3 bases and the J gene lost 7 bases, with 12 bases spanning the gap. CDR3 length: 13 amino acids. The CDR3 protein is CASSFIRLGEAFF. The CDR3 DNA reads TGTGCCAGCAGTTTTATCAGGTTGGGTGAAGCTTTCTTT.

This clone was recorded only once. The CDR3 protein is CASSPGEGQNTEAFF. The CDR3 DNA is TGCGCCAGCAGCCCTGGTGAGGGTCAGAACACTGAAGCTTTCTTT. The rearrangement uses TRBV5-1 and TRBJ1-1; D is unresolved. Deletions cut 4 bases from V and 1 base from J, with 14 bases between. The V gene's germline CDR1 is SGHRS and CDR2 YFSETQ. There are 15 residues in the CDR3.

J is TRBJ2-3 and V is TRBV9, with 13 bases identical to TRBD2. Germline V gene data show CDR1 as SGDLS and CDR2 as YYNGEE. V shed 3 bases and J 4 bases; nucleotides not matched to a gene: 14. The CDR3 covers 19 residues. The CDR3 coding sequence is TGTGCCAGCAGCGACCCTGCAGGGACTAGCGGGAACCCGTCAGATACGCAGTATTTT. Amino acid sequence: CASSDPAGTSGNPSDTQYF.

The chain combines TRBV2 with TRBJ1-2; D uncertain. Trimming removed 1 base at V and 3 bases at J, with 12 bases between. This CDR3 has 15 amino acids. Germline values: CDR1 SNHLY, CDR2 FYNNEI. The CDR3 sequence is CASSEDGISYYGYTF. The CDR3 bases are TGTGCCAGCAGTGAAGATGGGATCTCATACTATGGCTACACCTTC.

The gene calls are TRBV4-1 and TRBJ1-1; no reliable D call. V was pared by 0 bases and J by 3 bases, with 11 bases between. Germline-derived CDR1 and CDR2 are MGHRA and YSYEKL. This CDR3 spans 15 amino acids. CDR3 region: CASSQDVGRYTEAFF. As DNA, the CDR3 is TGCGCCAGCAGCCAAGATGTAGGCAGGTACACTGAAGCTTTCTTT.

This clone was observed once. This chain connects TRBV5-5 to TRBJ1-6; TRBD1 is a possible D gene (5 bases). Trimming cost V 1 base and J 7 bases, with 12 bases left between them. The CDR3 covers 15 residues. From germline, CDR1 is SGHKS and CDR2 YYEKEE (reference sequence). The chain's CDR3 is CASSLLGLTNSPLHF. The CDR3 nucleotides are TGTGCCAGCAGCTTGTTGGGACTCACAAATTCACCCCTCCACTTT.

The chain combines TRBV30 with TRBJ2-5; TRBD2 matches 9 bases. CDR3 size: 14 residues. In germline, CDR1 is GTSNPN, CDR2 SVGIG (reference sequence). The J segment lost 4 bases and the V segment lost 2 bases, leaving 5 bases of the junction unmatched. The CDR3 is CAWSSSGRRETQYF. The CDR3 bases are TGTGCCTGGAGTTCGAGCGGGAGGAGAGAGACCCAGTACTTC.

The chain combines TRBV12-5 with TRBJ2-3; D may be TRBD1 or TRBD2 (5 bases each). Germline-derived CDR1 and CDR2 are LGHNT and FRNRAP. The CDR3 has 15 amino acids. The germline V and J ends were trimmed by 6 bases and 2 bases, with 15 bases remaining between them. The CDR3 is CASGSGAAYTDTQYF. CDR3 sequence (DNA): TGTGCTAGTGGATCCGGGGCAGCTTACACAGATACGCAGTATTTT.

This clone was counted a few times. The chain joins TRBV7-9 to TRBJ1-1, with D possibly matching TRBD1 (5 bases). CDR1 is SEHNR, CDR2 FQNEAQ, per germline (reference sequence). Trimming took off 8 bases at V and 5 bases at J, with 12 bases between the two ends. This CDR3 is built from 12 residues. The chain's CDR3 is CASAPGGTEAFF. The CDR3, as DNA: TGTGCCAGCGCCCCGGGGGGTACTGAAGCTTTCTTT.

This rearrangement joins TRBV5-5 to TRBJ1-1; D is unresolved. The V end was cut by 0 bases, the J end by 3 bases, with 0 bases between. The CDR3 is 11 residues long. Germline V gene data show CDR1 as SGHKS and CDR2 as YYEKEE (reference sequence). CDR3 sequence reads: CASSLDTEAFF. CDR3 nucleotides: TGTGCCAGCAGCTTGGACACTGAAGCTTTCTTT.

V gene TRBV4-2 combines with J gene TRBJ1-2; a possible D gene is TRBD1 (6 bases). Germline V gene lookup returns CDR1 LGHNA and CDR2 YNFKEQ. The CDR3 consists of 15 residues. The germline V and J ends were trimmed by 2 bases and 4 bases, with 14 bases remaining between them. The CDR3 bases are TGTGCCAGCAGCCAAAACAGGGCCCTCGGCTATGGCTACACCTTC. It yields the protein CASSQNRALGYGYTF.

The CDR3 protein is CASNGVPQGSYNEQFF. The CDR3 DNA is TGTGCCAGCAATGGTGTACCCCAAGGCTCCTACAATGAGCAGTTCTTC. The rearrangement uses TRBV2 and TRBJ2-1, with D uncertain. Germline lookup yields CDR1 SNHLY and CDR2 FYNNEI. Trimming stripped 7 bases from V and 0 bases from J, with 16 bases between. This CDR3 has 16 amino acids.

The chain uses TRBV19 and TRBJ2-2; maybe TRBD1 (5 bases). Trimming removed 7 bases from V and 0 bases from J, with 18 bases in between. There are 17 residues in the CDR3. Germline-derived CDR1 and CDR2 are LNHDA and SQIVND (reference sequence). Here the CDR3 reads CASTFFQGSANTGELFF. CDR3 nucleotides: TGTGCCAGTACCTTCTTTCAGGGCTCCGCGAACACCGGGGAGCTGTTTTTT.

The CDR3 protein is CAWSTWGTVNTEAFF. The CDR3 coding sequence is TGTGCCTGGAGTACATGGGGGACGGTGAACACTGAAGCTTTCTTT. The genes are TRBV30 and TRBJ1-1; TRBD1 is a possible D gene (5 bases). CDR1 and CDR2 from the germline V gene are GTSNPN and SVGIG (reference sequence). Trimming took off 2 bases at V and 0 bases at J, with 13 bases between the two ends. This CDR3 is built from 15 residues.

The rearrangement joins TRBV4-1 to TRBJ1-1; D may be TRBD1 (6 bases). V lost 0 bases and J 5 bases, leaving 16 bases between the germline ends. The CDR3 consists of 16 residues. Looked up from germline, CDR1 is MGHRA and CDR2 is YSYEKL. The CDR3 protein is CASSQDTGGGWTEAFF. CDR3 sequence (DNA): TGCGCCAGCAGCCAAGATACGGGGGGCGGTTGGACTGAAGCTTTCTTT.

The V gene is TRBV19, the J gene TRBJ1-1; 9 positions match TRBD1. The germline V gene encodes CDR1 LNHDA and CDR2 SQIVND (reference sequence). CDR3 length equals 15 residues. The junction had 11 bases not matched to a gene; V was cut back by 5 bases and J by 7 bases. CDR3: CASSAGTGNTYEAFF. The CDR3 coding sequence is TGTGCCAGTAGTGCCGGGACAGGGAATACTTATGAAGCTTTCTTT.

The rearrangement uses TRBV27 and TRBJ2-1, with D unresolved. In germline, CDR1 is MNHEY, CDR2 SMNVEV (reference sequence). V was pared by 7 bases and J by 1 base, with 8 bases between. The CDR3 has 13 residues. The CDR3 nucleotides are TGTGCCAGCATTAGTGGGTCCTACAATGAGCAGTTCTTC. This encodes CASISGSYNEQFF.

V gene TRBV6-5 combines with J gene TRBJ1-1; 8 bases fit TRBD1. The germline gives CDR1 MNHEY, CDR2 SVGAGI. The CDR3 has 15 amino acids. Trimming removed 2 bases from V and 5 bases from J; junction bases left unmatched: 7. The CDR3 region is CASSYVSGGRTEAFF. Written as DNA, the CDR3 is TGTGCCAGCAGTTACGTGTCAGGGGGCAGGACTGAAGCTTTCTTT.

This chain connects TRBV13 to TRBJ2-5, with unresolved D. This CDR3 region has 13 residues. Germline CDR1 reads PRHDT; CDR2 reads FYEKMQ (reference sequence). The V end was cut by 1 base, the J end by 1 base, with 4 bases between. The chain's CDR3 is CASSLVSQETQYF. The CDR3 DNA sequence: TGTGCCAGCAGCTTAGTTAGCCAAGAGACCCAGTACTTC.